This TCR beta chain was identified during a study of shared clonotypes between healthy human individuals. The study, taken as a whole, reports: There were few donors, and this limited the genetic and exposure-history diversity represented. Clonotype sharing among donors was thought likely to change with sequencing depth.

Genomic DNA of unsorted samples came from about 100 million PBMCs. In this sample, this clone turned up a few times. The antigen is unknown. What was sequenced on ten immunoSEQ deep assay plates was unsorted PBMC DNA. TCRdb's copy holds only in-frame clones and misses some; the assay was immunoSEQ multiplex PCR. The sample has more than 400,000 clones; approximately 82% are singletons. The sample taken for sequencing was PBMCs. The source of this sequence is a woman in her thirties or forties in good health. Some clones in this sample may be carry-over from other donors' samples.

Here the CDR3 reads CARSPKGELFF. CDR3 coding DNA: TGTGCCAGAAGTCCGAAGGGGGAGCTGTTTTTT. The chain couples TRBV7-5 to TRBJ2-2. TRBV7-5 is shown as a pseudogene. CDR3 length: 11 amino acids.